A selection of T cell receptor beta chains follows, all from one sample in a study of cytomegalovirus exposure and HLA in healthy donors. The data were produced by immunoSEQ multiplex PCR, yet TCRdb's version contains in-frame clones alone and is incomplete. Among fewer than 300,000 clones, approximately 88% were seen once, and the ten largest hold over 0.85%. Specimen: PBMCs. The receptors come from a woman younger than 35 in good health and CMV-seronegative. The CDR3 runs from the conserved cysteine through the conserved F or W. D genes are given only for firm matches. The size field is filled for only some rows; it gives once, few, many or a size class.

size | J | V | D | DNA | CDR3
. | TRBJ1-3 | TRBV6-1 | . | TGTGCCAGCGGCTCCAGGGACTCTGGAAACACCATATATTTT | CASGSRDSGNTIYF
few | TRBJ2-5 | TRBV27 | . | TGTGCCAGCGCACAGGGGAGGAAGGAGACCCAGTACTTC | CASAQGRKETQYF
. | TRBJ2-1 | TRBV28 | TRBD2 | TGTGCCAGCAGTTTTGGGACTAGGGTGGGCGAGCAGTTCTTC | CASSFGTRVGEQFF
. | TRBJ1-5 | TRBV27 | . | TGTGCCAGCAGTCCCCTGACTGATCATCAGCCCCAGCATTTT | CASSPLTDHQPQHF
. | TRBJ2-7 | TRBV28 | . | TGTGCCAGCGCCTCAGGGGCCCCGGGGTACGAGCAGTACTTC | CASASGAPGYEQYF
. | TRBJ1-5 | TRBV18 | TRBD1 | TGTGCCAGCTCACCAGGCGGGACAGGGGTGGGACAGCCCCAGCATTTT | CASSPGGTGVGQPQHF
. | TRBJ1-1 | TRBV5-1 | TRBD1 | TGCGCCAGCAGCTTGGTTCAGGGGGACGCTTTCTTT | CASSLVQGDAFF
. | TRBJ2-7 | TRBV28 | TRBD2 | TGTGCCAGCAGTTCATATCTCCATGACGGGGGGGGTGGACACGAGCAGTACTTC | CASSSYLHDGGGGHEQYF
once | TRBJ1-1 | TRBV19 | TRBD1 | TGTGCCAGTAGGGACAGGGTTCGGCCTGAAGCTTTCTTT | CASRDRVRPEAFF
. | TRBJ2-1 | TRBV9 | . | TGTGCCAGCAGCGTATATGGGGCCCCCGTCGATGAGCAGTTCTTC | CASSVYGAPVDEQFF
. | TRBJ1-5 | TRBV5-8 | . | TGTGCCAGCAGGGGGCATCAGCCCCAGCATTTT | CASRGHQPQHF
. | TRBJ2-3 | TRBV20-1 | . | TGCAGTGCTGTGGAGGGGACGCAGTATTTT | CSAVEGTQYF
. | TRBJ1-5 | TRBV10-3 | . | TGTGCCATCAGTGTGACAGGAGATAGCAATCAGCCCCAGCATTTT | CAISVTGDSNQPQHF
. | TRBJ2-7 | TRBV19 | . | TGTGCCAGTAGTCCAGGAGGCTCCGCCTACGAGCAGTACTTC | CASSPGGSAYEQYF
. | TRBJ1-6 | TRBV28 | . | TGTGCCAGCAGACCAGACAGGTTTGGTAATTCACCCCTCCACTTT | CASRPDRFGNSPLHF